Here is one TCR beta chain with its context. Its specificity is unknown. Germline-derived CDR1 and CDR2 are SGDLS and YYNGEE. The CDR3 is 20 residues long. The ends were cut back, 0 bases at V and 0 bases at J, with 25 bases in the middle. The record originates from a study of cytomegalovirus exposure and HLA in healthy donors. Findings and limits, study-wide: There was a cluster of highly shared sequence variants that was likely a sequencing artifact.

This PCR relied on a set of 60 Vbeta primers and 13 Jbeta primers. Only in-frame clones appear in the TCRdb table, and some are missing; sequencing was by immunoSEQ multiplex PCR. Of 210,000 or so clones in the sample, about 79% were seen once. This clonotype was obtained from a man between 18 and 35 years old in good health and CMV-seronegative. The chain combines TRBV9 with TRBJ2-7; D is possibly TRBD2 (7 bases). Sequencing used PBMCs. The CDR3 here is CASSVEVVWEGVGISYEQYF. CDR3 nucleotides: TGTGCCAGCAGCGTAGAGGTTGTGTGGGAGGGGGTCGGAATCTCCTACGAGCAGTACTTC. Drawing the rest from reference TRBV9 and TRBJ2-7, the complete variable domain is DSGVTQTPKHLITATGQRVTLRCSPRSGDLSVYWYQQSLDQGLQFLIQYYNGEERAKGNILERFSAQQFPDLHSELNLSSLELGDSALYFCASSVEVVWEGVGISYEQYFGPGTRLTVT.